Following are 28 T cell receptor beta chains from one sample sequenced in a study of blood T cells in healthy people across ages. Using a J-beta primer mix together with a sample-barcoded 5' primer, a second PCR was run for roughly 7 to 12 cycles. From the 5' RACE reads, TCRdb called clonotypes with MiXCR, one entry per CDR3 protein. The table shows 700,000 to 850,000 distinct CDR3 sequences, with 53% occurring only once. The sequenced sample consisted of blood. Source of these receptors: a man of 80 years or more in good health.

Only a few counts were recorded for this clonotype. The rearrangement links TRBV6-6 to TRBJ1-5, with D maybe TRBD1 (5 bases). The CDR3 loop spans 15 amino acids. V lost 4 bases, J lost 6 bases, and 16 bases lay in between. Germline V CDR1 and CDR2: MNHNY, SVGAGI (reference sequence). The CDR3 nucleotides read TGTGCCAGCAGTTCCTCCCCGGGGGGGACTCAGCCCCAGCATTTT. Its protein is CASSSSPGGTQPQHF.

The rearrangement uses TRBV6-7 and TRBJ2-6, with D possibly TRBD1 on 6 matching bases. TRBV6-7 is an ORF, with its function uncertain. CDR3 size: 16 residues. V was shortened by 2 bases and J by 10 bases, with 18 bases between the two germline ends. CDR3 amino acids: CASSYPEQGMENVLTF. The CDR3 coding sequence is TGTGCCAGCAGTTACCCCGAACAGGGTATGGAAAACGTCCTGACTTTC.

The chain couples TRBV28 to TRBJ1-2; TRBD1 agrees at 10 bases. Germline trimming cut 6 bases from V and 11 bases from J; bases unmatched to any gene: 15. Germline CDR1 and CDR2: MDHEN and SYDVKM. The CDR3 sequence is 15 residues long. The CDR3 loop reads CASSPTDRGRNAYTF. In DNA form, the CDR3 reads TGTGCCAGCAGCCCTACTGACAGGGGGCGAAATGCTTACACCTTC.

The gene calls are TRBV20-1 and TRBJ2-1, with a possible D match to TRBD1 (7 bases). V was shortened by 5 bases and J by 6 bases, with 20 bases between the two germline ends. Germline CDR1 DFQATT, CDR2 SNEGSKA (reference sequence). CDR3 size: 15 residues. CDR3 sequence (DNA): TGCAGTGCTCGAGGCGGGACAGACACCTTCAATGAGCAGTTCTTC. Translation gives CSARGGTDTFNEQFF.

This clonotype was observed a single time. CDR3 in DNA: TGTGCCAGCAGTACGCCACCCGTGCGGGGAAACACCATATATTTT. Its translation: CASSTPPVRGNTIYF. The rearrangement uses TRBV6-2 or TRBV6-3 and TRBJ1-3; no clear D. CDR3 length equals 15 residues. V was pared by 5 bases and J by 4 bases, with 15 bases between. Germline V gene data show CDR1 as MNHEY and CDR2 as SVGEGT.

This clonotype is a singleton in its sample. The V gene is TRBV7-2, the J gene TRBJ2-1; no clear D gene. The V gene lost 7 bases and the J gene lost 9 bases, with 19 bases spanning the gap. The CDR3 has 14 amino acids. Germline V gene lookup returns CDR1 SGHTA and CDR2 FQGNSA. The CDR3 DNA is TGTGCCAGCACCCGCCCAGCGTGGCCCAGTGAGCAGTTCTTC. It translates to CASTRPAWPSEQFF. The full variable domain, in which reference TRBV7-2 and TRBJ2-1 provide the parts outside the CDR3, is GAGVSQSPSNKVTEKGKDVELRCDPISGHTALYWYRQSLGQGLEFLIYFQGNSAPDKSGLPSDRFSAERTGGSVSTLTIQRTQQEDSAVYLCASTRPAWPSEQFFGPGTRLTVL.

This chain joins TRBV15 and TRBJ2-1; D is possibly TRBD2 (6 bases). The V gene lost 0 bases and the J gene lost 6 bases, with 9 bases spanning the gap. Looked up from germline, CDR1 is LNHNV and CDR2 is YYDKDF (reference sequence). The CDR3 length is 14 residues. The CDR3 sequence is CATSRDRGSNEQFF. CDR3 DNA: TGTGCCACCAGCAGAGACCGGGGGAGCAATGAGCAGTTCTTC.

The chain employs TRBV27 and TRBJ2-7; a weak D match, TRBD1 (5 bases). Germline CDR1 MNHEY, CDR2 SMNVEV (reference sequence). V was pared by 6 bases and J by 3 bases, with 18 bases between. The CDR3 totals 15 residues. CDR3 nucleotide sequence: TGTGCCAGCAGAAAACCGCAGGGTTGGAGCTACGAGCAGTACTTC. Protein sequence: CASRKPQGWSYEQYF.

A few counts support this clonotype. The CDR3 sequence is CASSRWGYNEQFF. The DNA for the CDR3 is TGTGCCAGCAGCAGGTGGGGCTACAATGAGCAGTTCTTC. The V and J genes are TRBV7-2 and TRBJ2-1; the D is unclear. CDR3 size: 13 residues. Trimming shortened V by 5 bases and J by 3 bases, and 8 bases separated the two germline ends. Germline CDR1 and CDR2: SGHTA and FQGNSA.

The chain combines TRBV6-1 with TRBJ2-5, with unresolved D. Germline CDR1 reads MNHNS; CDR2 reads SASEGT. V dropped 3 bases and J dropped 4 bases, with 9 bases sitting between them. The CDR3 runs 13 residues. The CDR3 DNA follows: TGTGCCAGCAGTGAGCGGTTCCCAGAGACCCAGTACTTC. Its protein product is CASSERFPETQYF.

This clonotype was recorded only once. The V call is TRBV2, the J call TRBJ2-7; 12 bases map to TRBD2. From germline, CDR1 is SNHLY and CDR2 FYNNEI. The CDR3 has 15 residues. V shed 7 bases and J 4 bases; nucleotides not matched to a gene: 8. The CDR3 DNA follows: TGTGCCAGCACTGATAGACTAGCGGGAGTTTACGAGCAGTACTTC. Amino acid sequence: CASTDRLAGVYEQYF.

This clonotype was picked up a small number of times. The V gene is TRBV5-1, the J gene TRBJ2-3; no firm D call. CDR3 length equals 14 residues. CDR1 and CDR2 (germline): SGHRS, YFSETQ. V was clipped by 4 bases and J by 14 bases, with 23 bases between them. The CDR3 DNA reads as TGCGCCAGCAGCCTCCCGGACCCACACAGATACGCGTATTTT. Translation: CASSLPDPHRYAYF.

V and J are TRBV29-1 and TRBJ1-2; 8 nucleotides agree with TRBD1. The J segment lost 2 bases and the V segment lost 3 bases, leaving 2 bases of the junction unmatched. CDR1 and CDR2 (germline): SQVTM, ANQGSEA. The CDR3 length is 13 residues. CDR3 sequence (DNA): TGCAGCGTTGACGACAGGGGCAACTATGGCTACACCTTC. It codes for CSVDDRGNYGYTF.

This chain uses TRBV10-3 with TRBJ2-1; unclear D gene. The CDR3 length is 14 residues. Germline loops: CDR1 ENHRY, CDR2 SYGVKD. The V end lost 0 bases, the J end lost 4 bases, and 7 bases lay between the germline ends. The CDR3 spells CAISESLGYNEQFF. Written as DNA, the CDR3 is TGTGCCATCAGTGAGTCGCTGGGGTACAATGAGCAGTTCTTC.

The CDR3 nucleotides read TGTGCCATCAGTGAGTCGGGGGAGGGCCAGTATGAGCAGTTCTTC. As protein: CAISESGEGQYEQFF. The gene calls are TRBV10-3 and TRBJ2-1; TRBD2 agrees at 7 bases. The CDR3 runs to 15 residues. In germline, CDR1 is ENHRY, CDR2 SYGVKD. Unmatched junction bases numbered 7, after V lost 0 bases and J lost 8 bases.

The chain has TRBV29-1 and TRBJ2-7; 10 bases align to TRBD1. V shed 2 bases, J shed 7 bases, and the junction held 2 bases outside the gene matches. Looked up from germline, CDR1 is SQVTM and CDR2 is ANQGSEA. The length of the CDR3 is 12 residues. The CDR3 sequence: CSVERQGAEQYF. The DNA of the CDR3 is TGCAGCGTTGAACGACAGGGGGCTGAGCAGTACTTC.

The rearrangement joins TRBV29-1 to TRBJ2-1; possibly TRBD2 for D (5 bases). The J call may be mistaken, given a closer DNA end match to TRBJ2-7. Germline V gene lookup returns CDR1 SQVTM and CDR2 ANQGSEA. CDR3 length: 14 residues. The CDR3 loop reads CSTERRLSYNEQYF. In DNA, the CDR3 is TGCAGCACCGAGCGGAGACTCTCCTACAATGAGCAGTACTTC.

The chain recombines TRBV20-1 with TRBJ2-1; 14 bases fit TRBD2. This CDR3 is 17 amino acids long. The ends lost 4 bases at V and 1 base at J; junction bases unmatched: 6. CDR1 and CDR2 (germline): DFQATT, SNEGSKA (reference sequence). The CDR3 is CSANHGTSGSSYNEQFF. In nucleotides, the CDR3 is TGCAGTGCTAACCATGGGACTAGCGGGAGTTCCTACAATGAGCAGTTCTTC.

The chain carries TRBV12-3 or TRBV12-4 and TRBJ1-4; 8 bases align to TRBD1. J gave up 3 bases and V 5 bases, and 5 bases lay outside the gene matches. This CDR3 has 15 amino acids. The CDR3 loop is CASSPTDRANEKLFF. In nucleotides, the CDR3 is TGTGCCAGCAGTCCCACGGACAGGGCTAATGAAAAACTGTTTTTT.

The V gene is TRBV5-6, the J gene TRBJ2-1; D not certain. Trimming pared 0 bases from V and 9 bases from J, leaving 10 bases between. The CDR3 is 13 residues long. CDR1 and CDR2 from the germline V gene are SGHDT and YYEEEE. CDR3 sequence: CASSLERVSEQFF. The CDR3 nucleotides are TGTGCCAGCAGCTTGGAGAGAGTAAGTGAGCAGTTCTTC.

The chain carries TRBV9 and TRBJ1-6, with 9 nucleotides matching TRBD1. Unmatched junction bases numbered 11, after V lost 0 bases and J lost 10 bases. Germline assignment: CDR1 SGDLS and CDR2 YYNGEE. This CDR3 is built from 17 residues. CDR3 sequence: CASSVDPGQGQQSPLHF. Here the CDR3 DNA reads TGTGCCAGCAGCGTAGACCCGGGACAGGGTCAGCAGTCACCCCTCCACTTT. The full variable domain, in which reference TRBV9 and TRBJ1-6 provide the parts outside the CDR3, is DSGVTQTPKHLITATGQRVTLRCSPRSGDLSVYWYQQSLDQGLQFLIQYYNGEERAKGNILERFSAQQFPDLHSELNLSSLELGDSALYFCASSVDPGQGQQSPLHFGNGTRLTVT.

The chain employs TRBV6-1 and TRBJ1-2; TRBD1 might be the D (5 bases). This CDR3 has 14 residues. Trimming left V 1 base short and J 4 bases short, with 10 bases between. The germline CDR1 and CDR2 sequences are MNHNS and SASEGT. The CDR3 DNA sequence: TGTGCCAGCAGTGAAGGGGGGGTCCCCTATGGCTACACCTTC. Its translation is CASSEGGVPYGYTF.

The CDR3 region is CSVERLAEGWNEQFF. The CDR3 bases are TGCAGCGTTGAAAGGCTAGCGGAGGGGTGGAATGAGCAGTTCTTC. The chain has TRBV29-1 and TRBJ2-1, with TRBD2 identical over 7 bases. The CDR3 is 15 residues long. Per germline, CDR1 SQVTM and CDR2 ANQGSEA. V shed 2 bases, J shed 7 bases, and the junction held 11 bases outside the gene matches.

This clonotype appeared a few times. The chain links TRBV5-5 to TRBJ2-7; 10 positions match TRBD1. With V trimmed by 1 base and J by 5 bases, 9 bases remained unmatched. The CDR3 covers 16 residues. Germline V lookup: CDR1 SGHKS, CDR2 YYEKEE (reference sequence). CDR3 bases: TGTGCCAGCAGCTTGATAGCGGGACAGGGGTCCCACGAGCAGTACTTC. It codes for CASSLIAGQGSHEQYF.

V and J are TRBV7-2 and TRBJ2-1; D uncertain. V lost 3 bases and J 0 bases, leaving 9 bases between the germline ends. Per germline, CDR1 SGHTA and CDR2 FQGNSA. The CDR3 runs 15 residues. The CDR3 spells CASSFHRSSYNEQFF. The CDR3 bases are TGTGCCAGCAGCTTTCACCGGAGCTCCTACAATGAGCAGTTCTTC.

The chain joins TRBV20-1 to TRBJ2-7; 7 bases fit TRBD2. Germline-derived CDR1 and CDR2 are DFQATT and SNEGSKA (reference sequence). There are 17 residues in the CDR3. The ends lost 0 bases at V and 1 base at J; junction bases unmatched: 12. As DNA, the CDR3 is TGCAGTGCTAGAGACCACCGGGGTGTAGCGGGTTCCTACGAGCAGTACTTC. It encodes CSARDHRGVAGSYEQYF.

This clonotype was seen more than once but under ten times. The V call is TRBV29-1, the J call TRBJ2-1; D is unresolved. V was pared by 4 bases and J by 3 bases, with 7 bases between. From germline, CDR1 is SQVTM and CDR2 ANQGSEA. The CDR3 runs to 12 residues. The CDR3 DNA is TGCAGCGTTGGACTTTACTACAATGAGCAGTTCTTC. This translates into CSVGLYYNEQFF.

The sample holds a few counts of this clonotype. This chain uses TRBV6-2 or TRBV6-3 with TRBJ2-7; no definite D call. CDR1 and CDR2 from the germline V gene are MNHEY and SVGEGT. V shed 8 bases and J shed 7 bases, with 9 bases lying between them. The CDR3 spans 10 residues. This chain's CDR3 is CASGLREQYF. Here the CDR3 DNA reads TGTGCCAGCGGTCTCCGGGAGCAGTACTTC.